This T cell receptor (beta chain) originates from a study of T-cell memory formation after mild COVID-19. Across the study: Largely donor-specific TCR clusters were found.

TCRdb re-analysed the 5' RACE reads in MiXCR, keeping a single row per CDR3 protein. The sample carries about 130,000 distinct CDR3 sequences, about a sixth recorded once. Trimming left V 5 bases short and J 0 bases short, with 15 bases between. This CDR3 comprises 16 residues. Germline V gives CDR1 SGHTA, CDR2 FQGTGA. Sequenced: PBMCs or a T cell subset sorted from them (not recorded which). The chain uses TRBV7-3 and TRBJ2-3; either TRBD1 or TRBD2 may fit D (5 bases each). The sequence derives from a man aged 18 to 29 who had mild COVID-19 (a few samples of this study predate the infection). Cell type and time point are not known. CDR3: CASSRGADPSTDTQYF. CDR3 DNA sequence: TGTGCCAGCAGCCGAGGGGCGGACCCTAGCACAGATACGCAGTATTTT.